This TCR beta chain stems from a study of blood T cells in healthy people across ages. Findings and limits, study-wide: Bulk PBMC profiling left naive and antigen-experienced comparisons inconclusive.

They isolated at least 7 million PBMCs from each sample. Using a J-beta primer mix together with a sample-barcoded 5' primer, a second PCR was run for about 6 to 11 cycles. TCRdb itself ran the 5' RACE reads through MiXCR, one entry per CDR3 protein. This table has 1.5 million to 2 million distinct CDR3 sequences, around 48% appearing once. Regarding this clonotype: Antigen: not known.

The length of the CDR3 is 14 residues. The V and J ends lost 1 base and 0 bases respectively, with 6 bases between them. CDR1 is DFQATT and CDR2 is SNEGSKA in the germline V gene (reference sequence). This receptor was identified in a woman in her 40s in good health. Sequences were obtained from blood. The chain links TRBV20-1 to TRBJ2-2, with D unclear. The CDR3, as DNA: TGCAGTGCTAGAGCACATCCGAACACCGGGGAGCTGTTTTTT. Its protein is CSARAHPNTGELFF.